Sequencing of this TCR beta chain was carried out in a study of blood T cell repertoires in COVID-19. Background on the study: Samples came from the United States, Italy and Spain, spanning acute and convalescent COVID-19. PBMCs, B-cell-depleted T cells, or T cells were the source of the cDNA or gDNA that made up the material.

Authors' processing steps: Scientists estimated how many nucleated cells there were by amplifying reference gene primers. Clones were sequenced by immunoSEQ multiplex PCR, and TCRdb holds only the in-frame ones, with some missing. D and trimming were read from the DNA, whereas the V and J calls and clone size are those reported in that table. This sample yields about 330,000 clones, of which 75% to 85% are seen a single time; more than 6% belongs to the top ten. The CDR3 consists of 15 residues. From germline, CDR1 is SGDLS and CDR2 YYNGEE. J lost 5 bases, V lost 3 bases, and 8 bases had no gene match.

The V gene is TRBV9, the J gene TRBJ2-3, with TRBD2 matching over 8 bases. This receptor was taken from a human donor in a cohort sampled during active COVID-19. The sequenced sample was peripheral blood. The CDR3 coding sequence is TGTGCCAGCAGCGCTCGTCGGGGGGGTCAAGATACGCAGTATTTT. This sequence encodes CASSARRGGQDTQYF.